This TCR beta chain was retrieved from a study of T cell responses to AZD1222 COVID-19 vaccine. Across the study: Analyses pooled second doses at about 4 or about 12 weeks.

TCRdb's table, derived via immunoSEQ multiplex PCR, lists solely in-frame clones and lacks some. Among over 150,000 clones, about 85% were seen once, and the ten largest hold approximately 2.5%. The CDR3 length is 11 residues. Germline V gene data show CDR1 as DFQATT and CDR2 as SNEGSKA (reference sequence). Study results and limitations: Every sample of the repertoires postdated the peak T cell response. White British ancestry dominated among donors, who included more females, and clonal diversity was possibly underestimated. Spike-specific TCR depth and breadth grew after two AZD1222 doses.

This clone was seen just once. Its specificity is not known. This sample comprised peripheral blood, obtained on day 0 of AZD1222 vaccination. This chain uses TRBV20-1 with TRBJ1-2; D unclear. This receptor was obtained from an adult in good health. CDR3 nucleotides: TGCATCCCAACATATAACTATGGCTACACCTTC. Encoded protein: CIPTYNYGYTF.